This T cell receptor beta chain was recovered during a study of cytomegalovirus exposure and HLA in healthy donors. On the study more broadly: Sequencing of some 200 million T cells in an earlier analysis found 100 million to 140 million unique TCR beta sequences. The study's findings and limits: In a later analysis, HLA-C alleles had the fewest associated TCRs, DRB1 alleles the most.

In the PCR, 60 Vbeta and 13 Jbeta primers were used. The data were produced by immunoSEQ multiplex PCR, yet TCRdb's version contains in-frame clones alone and is incomplete. Here the sample spans about 240,000 clones, roughly 85% being singletons. As for this clone: The antigen is unknown.

Per the germline V gene, CDR1 is MNHEY and CDR2 is SVGAGI. The CDR3 contains 15 residues. V was trimmed by 0 bases and J by 5 bases, leaving 13 bases between them. The sample consisted of PBMCs. The chain employs TRBV6-5 and TRBJ1-1; D uncertain. The TCR comes from a girl aged 2 to 9 in good health and CMV-seronegative. The DNA for the CDR3 is TGTGCCAGCAGTTACTCAAGGAGAATTCGGACTGAAGCTTTCTTT. This encodes CASSYSRRIRTEAFF.